These 16 T cell receptor beta chains were sequenced from one sample in a study of blood T cells in healthy people across ages. Next came a second PCR, run for about 7 to 12 cycles, which used a sample-barcoded 5' primer along with a J-beta primer mix. TCRdb reanalysed the 5' RACE reads using MiXCR and keeps one entry per CDR3 protein. The repertoire has roughly 1.5 million distinct CDR3 sequences, 35% to 45% of them found once; the top ten carry roughly 3.7%. The specimen was blood. Receptors were obtained from a woman aged 18-29 years in good health.

V and J are TRBV15 and TRBJ1-2; D is unresolved. V lost 2 bases to trimming and J lost 5 bases, with 15 bases between them. This CDR3 has 15 residues. Germline V gene sequence: CDR1 LNHNV, CDR2 YYDKDF (reference sequence). CDR3 region: CATSRSSWAPYGYTF. In DNA, the CDR3 is TGTGCCACCAGCAGATCTAGTTGGGCGCCTTATGGCTACACCTTC.

This clonotype was seen only a few times. Written as DNA, the CDR3 is TGTGCCAGCAGTGACTCCCTAGGTGGGGCCAACGTCCTGACTTTC. This gives the protein CASSDSLGGANVLTF. V is TRBV6-4 and J is TRBJ2-6, with D unclear. V was cut by 0 bases and J by 3 bases, with 6 bases left in between. CDR1 is MRHNA, CDR2 SNTAGT, per germline. The CDR3 length is 15 residues.

V and J are TRBV7-9 and TRBJ1-1, with D unclear. The germline V gene encodes CDR1 SEHNR and CDR2 FQNEAQ (reference sequence). CDR3 length: 16 residues. V was pared by 4 bases and J by 0 bases, with 15 bases between. The chain's CDR3 is CASSSSLIGMNTEAFF. The CDR3 DNA is TGTGCCAGCAGCTCCTCCCTTATCGGCATGAACACTGAAGCTTTCTTT.

This clonotype turned up a few times. The rearrangement links TRBV6-1 to TRBJ1-5; D gene ambiguous. Trimming left V 6 bases short and J 0 bases short, with 12 bases between. Germline V CDR1 and CDR2: MNHNS, SASEGT. The CDR3 consists of 15 residues. The CDR3, as DNA: TGTGCCAGCAGGCCAGGACCGTTTAGCAATCAGCCCCAGCATTTT. It is translated as CASRPGPFSNQPQHF.

This clonotype was counted between two and nine times. The chain employs TRBV4-3 and TRBJ2-5; the D is unclear. Near its end, the DNA agrees better with TRBJ2-4, so the J call may be wrong. This CDR3 is 13 amino acids long. In germline, CDR1 is LGHNA, CDR2 YSLEER. For the CDR3, the DNA is TGCGCCAGCAGCCAAGACAGTGGGGACATTCAGTACTTC. Translated, it gives CASSQDSGDIQYF.

This clonotype appeared many times. The chain couples TRBV29-1 to TRBJ2-5, with 12 nucleotides matching TRBD2. The CDR3 has 15 amino acids. Germline CDR1 reads SQVTM; CDR2 reads ANQGSEA. With V trimmed by 0 bases and J by 4 bases, 3 bases remained unmatched. This CDR3 is CSVEERLAGVETQYF. The CDR3 bases are TGCAGCGTTGAAGAGAGACTAGCGGGAGTAGAGACCCAGTACTTC.

The V and J genes are TRBV9 and TRBJ2-1; D is unresolved. The V and J ends lost 3 bases and 4 bases respectively, with 14 bases between them. CDR1 is SGDLS and CDR2 is YYNGEE in the germline V gene. There are 15 residues in the CDR3. In DNA, the CDR3 is TGTGCCAGCAGCGCCACCCCCTTAGGGTACAATGAGCAGTTCTTC. This codes for CASSATPLGYNEQFF.

The chain is built from TRBV12-3 or TRBV12-4 and TRBJ1-2, with D tentatively TRBD1 (5 bases). Between the trimmed V and J ends, which lost 3 bases and 8 bases, there was a span of 10 bases. The CDR3 spans 12 residues. The CDR3 is CASSFTRVGYTF. CDR3 in DNA: TGTGCCAGCAGTTTCACCAGGGTCGGCTACACCTTC.

The chain combines TRBV6-2 or TRBV6-3 with TRBJ2-3; 7 positions match TRBD2. CDR3 size: 14 residues. With 7 bases clipped from V and 6 bases from J, the junction kept 10 bases outside the gene matches. Germline loops: CDR1 MNHEY, CDR2 SVGEGT. The CDR3 here is CASIGAGAVDTQYF. The CDR3 nucleotides are TGTGCCAGCATTGGTGCGGGAGCCGTTGATACGCAGTATTTT.

The chain combines TRBV21-1 with TRBJ2-7; the table assigns TRBD2, which was not confirmed against the DNA. TRBV21-1 is tagged as a pseudogene. CDR3 length: 14 amino acids. The DNA of the CDR3 is TGTGCCAGCAGCAAAGGGGCCCGCCATTACGAGCAGTACTTC. This codes for CASSKGARHYEQYF.

In its sample, this clonotype was seen a few times. This chain uses TRBV3-1 with TRBJ2-7, with 14 bases that match TRBD2. This CDR3 comprises 17 residues. Germline trimming cut 4 bases from V and 4 bases from J; bases unmatched to any gene: 9. Germline V gives CDR1 LGHDT, CDR2 YNNKEL (reference sequence). Here the CDR3 reads CASSPKRTSGRTYEQYF. The CDR3 DNA reads as TGTGCCAGCAGCCCGAAGAGGACTAGCGGGAGGACGTACGAGCAGTACTTC.

V usage is TRBV7-9 and J usage is TRBJ2-7; D is possibly TRBD2 (6 bases). CDR3 size: 15 residues. Trimming pared 4 bases from V and 10 bases from J, leaving 23 bases between. Germline V gene sequence: CDR1 SEHNR, CDR2 FQNEAQ (reference sequence). Here the CDR3 reads CASSSGGRTHRAQYF. The CDR3 DNA is TGTGCCAGCAGCTCCGGGGGAAGGACGCACCGGGCCCAGTACTTC.

Worth noting for this clonotype: Mismatch with germline at one junction end may stem from a read error. The J gene is TRBJ1-2, the V gene TRBV7-2; D gene ambiguous. Germline CDR1 SGHTA, CDR2 FQGNSA. The length of the CDR3 is 15 residues. The CDR3 sequence is CASSSGPATIYGHTF. CDR3 nucleotides: TGTGCCAGCAGCTCTGGACCGGCTACTATCTATGGCCACACCTTC.

This clonotype was seen more than once but under ten times. The rearrangement uses TRBV11-2 and TRBJ2-3; no clear D gene. This CDR3 contains 15 residues. In germline, CDR1 is SGHAT, CDR2 FQNNGV. V was pared by 1 base and J by 0 bases, with 8 bases between. The CDR3: CASSLVPLSTDTQYF. The CDR3 DNA reads TGTGCCAGCAGCTTAGTCCCCTTAAGCACAGATACGCAGTATTTT.

Here the CDR3 reads CSVEDQDPSGTEAFF. The CDR3 region has the DNA TGCAGCGTTGAAGATCAGGACCCCTCGGGCACTGAAGCTTTCTTT. V gene TRBV29-1 combines with J gene TRBJ1-1, with D uncertain. Deletions cut 0 bases from V and 4 bases from J, with 15 bases between. This CDR3 region has 15 residues. Germline lookup yields CDR1 SQVTM and CDR2 ANQGSEA.

This clonotype was observed a few times. The V call is TRBV6-1, the J call TRBJ1-2; TRBD1 matches 7 bases. The CDR3 consists of 13 residues. Germline V gene lookup returns CDR1 MNHNS and CDR2 SASEGT. With 5 bases clipped from V and 6 bases from J, the junction kept 6 bases outside the gene matches. The CDR3 loop is CASSTTGVDGYTF. In DNA form, the CDR3 reads TGTGCCAGCAGTACAACAGGGGTTGATGGCTACACCTTC.